The 15 T cell receptor beta chains below all came from one sample that was sequenced in a study of radiotherapy plus CTLA-4 blockade in lung cancer. Some clones are missing from TCRdb's copy, which holds only in-frame ones; the method was immunoSEQ multiplex PCR. Among tens of thousands of clones, more than 70% were seen once, and the ten largest hold over 8.5%. The source was peripheral blood, collected from a patient treated with radiotherapy plus ipilimumab. Source of these receptors: a human donor with non-small cell lung cancer who had stable disease on radiotherapy plus ipilimumab.

CDR3 region: CASSLSRFTEAFF. For the CDR3, the DNA is TGTGCCAGCAGCTTATCCCGGTTCACTGAAGCTTTCTTT. V and J are TRBV7-7 and TRBJ1-1; no firm D call. The CDR3 runs to 13 residues. CDR1 SSHAT and CDR2 FNYEAQ come from the germline V gene (reference sequence). Between the trimmed V and J ends, which lost 2 bases and 4 bases, there was a span of 8 bases.

This clone was observed a handful of times. The genes are TRBV30 and TRBJ1-1; TRBD1 is a possible D gene (6 bases). Between the trimmed V and J ends, which lost 3 bases and 3 bases, there was a span of 11 bases. This CDR3 has 13 residues. The germline CDR1 and CDR2 sequences are GTSNPN and SVGIG (reference sequence). CDR3 bases: TGTGCCTGGAGACCTACAGGGTACACTGAAGCTTTCTTT. Amino acid sequence: CAWRPTGYTEAFF.

This rearrangement joins TRBV19 to TRBJ1-4; tentative D call: TRBD1 (5 bases). CDR1 is LNHDA, CDR2 SQIVND, per germline (reference sequence). Trimming pared 6 bases from V and 5 bases from J, leaving 10 bases between. This CDR3 spans 13 amino acids. CDR3: CASRTATNEKLFF. Here the CDR3 DNA reads TGTGCCAGTAGGACAGCTACAAATGAAAAACTGTTTTTT.

In its sample, this clone was seen a few times. The J gene is TRBJ1-4, the V gene TRBV5-6, with D perhaps matching TRBD1 (5 bases). The length of the CDR3 is 14 residues. The V gene lost 3 bases and the J gene lost 5 bases, with 11 bases spanning the gap. Germline CDR1 is SGHDT and CDR2 is YYEEEE. DNA of the CDR3: TGTGCCAGCAGCTCAGACAGTTCAAATGAAAAACTGTTTTTT. Encoded protein: CASSSDSSNEKLFF. Filled out from reference TRBV5-6 and TRBJ1-4, the complete variable domain reads DAGVTQSPTHLIKTRGQQVTLRCSPKSGHDTVSWYQQALGQGPQFIFQYYEEEERQRGNFPDRFSGHQFPNYSSELNVNALLLGDSALYLCASSSDSSNEKLFFGSGTQLSVL.

V usage is TRBV28 and J usage is TRBJ2-6; a possible D gene is TRBD2 (6 bases). V was clipped by 8 bases and J by 2 bases, with 16 bases between them. Germline lookup yields CDR1 MDHEN and CDR2 SYDVKM. This CDR3 is 16 amino acids long. CDR3 residues: CASAGRLTAGANVLTF. CDR3 nucleotide sequence: TGTGCCAGCGCGGGACGGCTGACCGCTGGGGCCAACGTCCTGACTTTC.

The rearrangement joins TRBV27 to TRBJ2-5; D could derive from TRBD1 or TRBD2 (5 bases each). The CDR3 spans 15 residues. V lost 2 bases to trimming and J lost 2 bases, with 12 bases between them. Per the germline V gene, CDR1 is MNHEY and CDR2 is SMNVEV (reference sequence). The CDR3 DNA sequence: TGTGCCAGCAGTTTAATCCTCGAGGGGCAAGAGACCCAGTACTTC. Amino acid sequence: CASSLILEGQETQYF.

The gene calls are TRBV2 and TRBJ1-1; 8 positions agree with TRBD1. The junction had 5 bases not matched to a gene; V was cut back by 3 bases and J by 5 bases. Per germline, CDR1 SNHLY and CDR2 FYNNEI. The CDR3 contains 14 residues. CDR3 DNA: TGTGCCAGCAGTGAGGGCAGGGGGCCTACTGAAGCTTTCTTT. Translated: CASSEGRGPTEAFF.

This clone was recorded a few times. The CDR3: CAIRAGQGQNSPLHF. The CDR3 DNA sequence: TGTGCCATCAGAGCAGGACAGGGCCAAAATTCACCCCTCCACTTT. V and J are TRBV10-3 and TRBJ1-6, with 8 bases fitting TRBD1. The CDR3 runs 15 residues. Germline V gene data show CDR1 as ENHRY and CDR2 as SYGVKD. After removal of 6 bases from V and 7 bases from J, the junction contained 8 bases not matched to a gene.

The chain recombines TRBV6-6 with TRBJ2-7; D is possibly TRBD2 (6 bases). Germline V gene lookup returns CDR1 MNHNY and CDR2 SVGAGI (reference sequence). CDR3 size: 13 residues. The V and J ends lost 6 bases and 4 bases respectively, with 13 bases between them. Here the CDR3 DNA reads TGTGCCAGCAGGGGAGGAGGAGGTTACGAGCAGTACGTC. Translated, it gives CASRGGGGYEQYV.

This sequence joins TRBV7-8 and TRBJ1-5, with 9 bases identical to TRBD1. This CDR3 has 16 residues. The J segment lost 4 bases and the V segment lost 4 bases, leaving 8 bases of the junction unmatched. Looked up from germline, CDR1 is SGHVS and CDR2 is FQNEAQ. The CDR3 DNA is TGTGCCAGCAGCTCCTGGACAGGGGCTGGGAATCAGCCCCAGCATTTT. This gives the protein CASSSWTGAGNQPQHF.

The chain couples TRBV5-1 to TRBJ1-1; D is ambiguous. This CDR3 has 15 residues. CDR1 SGHRS and CDR2 YFSETQ come from the germline V gene. V was shortened by 2 bases and J by 0 bases, with 11 bases between the two germline ends. CDR3 DNA sequence: TGCGCCAGCAGCTTCCTGACCACTATGAACACTGAAGCTTTCTTT. Its protein product is CASSFLTTMNTEAFF.

The V call is TRBV19, the J call TRBJ2-2; 7 bases are a match to TRBD1. The ends lost 1 base at V and 4 bases at J; junction bases unmatched: 3. Germline V CDR1 and CDR2: LNHDA, SQIVND (reference sequence). CDR3 length equals 15 residues. The DNA of the CDR3 is TGTGCCAGTAGTATAGGACAGGGCGGCACCGGGGAGCTGTTTTTT. Protein product: CASSIGQGGTGELFF.

The table lists this clone with a few counts. This rearrangement joins TRBV2 to TRBJ1-6, with 9 positions matching TRBD1. Germline V gives CDR1 SNHLY, CDR2 FYNNEI. This CDR3 is built from 15 residues. The trim removed 5 bases at V and 9 bases at J, leaving 8 bases unmatched. The CDR3 coding sequence is TGTGCCAGCAGTAGGGACAGGGCGCGGGGTTCACCCCTCCACTTT. Translating gives CASSRDRARGSPLHF. Complete variable domain (other parts from reference TRBV2 and TRBJ1-6): EPEVTQTPSHQVTQMGQEVILRCVPISNHLYFYWYRQILGQKVEFLVSFYNNEISEKSEIFDDQFSVERPDGSNFTLKIRSTKLEDSAMYFCASSRDRARGSPLHFGNGTRLTVT.

Worth noting for this clone: The junction differs from germline at one of its ends, possibly a read error. This sample includes further DNA sequences coding for the same CDR3. V usage is TRBV7-2 and J usage is TRBJ2-4; 7 bases match TRBD1. Germline loops: CDR1 SGHTA, CDR2 FQGNSA. This CDR3 is 16 amino acids long. CDR3 sequence (DNA): TGTGCCAGTAGCTCCAGAGCCCTGACAGGGCCGGGTATTCAGTACTTC. Its protein product is CASSSRALTGPGIQYF.

This clone was seen a few times. This chain links TRBV6-5 with TRBJ1-2; 7 bases map to TRBD1. CDR1 MNHEY and CDR2 SVGAGI come from the germline V gene. CDR3 length: 15 amino acids. V was pared by 4 bases and J by 2 bases, with 7 bases of the junction left unmatched. The DNA of the CDR3 is TGTGCCAGCAGTTCCCCGGGACAGACGAACTATGGCTACACCTTC. This encodes CASSSPGQTNYGYTF.